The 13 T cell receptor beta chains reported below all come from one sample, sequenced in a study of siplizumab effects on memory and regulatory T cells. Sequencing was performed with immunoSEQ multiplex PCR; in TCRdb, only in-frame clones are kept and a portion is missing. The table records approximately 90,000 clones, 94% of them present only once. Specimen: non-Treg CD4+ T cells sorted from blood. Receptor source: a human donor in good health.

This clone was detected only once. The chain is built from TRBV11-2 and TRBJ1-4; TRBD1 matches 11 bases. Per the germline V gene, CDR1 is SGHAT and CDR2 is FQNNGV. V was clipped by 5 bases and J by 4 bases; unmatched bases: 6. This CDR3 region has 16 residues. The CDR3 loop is CASSPGQGAFNEKLFF. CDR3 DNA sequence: TGTGCCAGCAGCCCTGGACAGGGGGCTTTTAATGAAAAACTGTTTTTT.

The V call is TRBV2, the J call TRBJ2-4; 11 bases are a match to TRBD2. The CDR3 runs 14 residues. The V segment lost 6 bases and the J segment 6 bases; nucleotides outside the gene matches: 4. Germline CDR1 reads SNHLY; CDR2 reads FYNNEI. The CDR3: CASRVSGGANIQYF. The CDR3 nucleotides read TGTGCCAGCAGAGTTAGCGGGGGGGCAAACATTCAGTACTTC. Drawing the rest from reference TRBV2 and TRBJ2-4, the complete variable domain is EPEVTQTPSHQVTQMGQEVILRCVPISNHLYFYWYRQILGQKVEFLVSFYNNEISEKSEIFDDQFSVERPDGSNFTLKIRSTKLEDSAMYFCASRVSGGANIQYFGAGTRLSVL.

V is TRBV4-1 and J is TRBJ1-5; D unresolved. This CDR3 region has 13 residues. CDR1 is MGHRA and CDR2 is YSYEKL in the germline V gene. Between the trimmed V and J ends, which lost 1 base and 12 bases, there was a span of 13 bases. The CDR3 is CASSQALTERQHF. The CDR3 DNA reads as TGCGCCAGCAGCCAAGCCTTGACGGAGCGCCAGCATTTT.

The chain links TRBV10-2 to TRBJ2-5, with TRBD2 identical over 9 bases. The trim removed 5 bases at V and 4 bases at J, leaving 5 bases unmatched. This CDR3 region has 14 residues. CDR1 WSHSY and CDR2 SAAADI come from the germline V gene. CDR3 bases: TGCGCCAGCAGTCAGCTAGCGGGGTCAGAGACCCAGTACTTC. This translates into CASSQLAGSETQYF.

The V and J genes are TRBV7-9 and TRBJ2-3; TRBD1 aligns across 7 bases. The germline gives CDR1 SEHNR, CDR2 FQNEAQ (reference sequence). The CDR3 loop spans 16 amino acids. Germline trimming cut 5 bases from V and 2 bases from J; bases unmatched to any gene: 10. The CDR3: CASSLRGQRPTDTQYF. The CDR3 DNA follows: TGTGCCAGCAGCCTTAGGGGACAGCGACCCACAGATACGCAGTATTTT. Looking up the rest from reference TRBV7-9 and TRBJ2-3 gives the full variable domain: DTGVSQNPRHKITKRGQNVTFRCDPISEHNRLYWYRQTLGQGPEFLTYFQNEAQLEKSRLLSDRFSAERPKGSFSTLEIQRTEQGDSAMYLCASSLRGQRPTDTQYFGPGTRLTVL.

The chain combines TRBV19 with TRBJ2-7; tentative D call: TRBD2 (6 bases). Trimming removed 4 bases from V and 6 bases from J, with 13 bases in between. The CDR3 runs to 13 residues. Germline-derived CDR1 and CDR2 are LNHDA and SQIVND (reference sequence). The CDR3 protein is CASSTGGDTEQYF. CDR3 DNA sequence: TGTGCCAGTAGTACTGGAGGGGATACCGAGCAGTACTTC.

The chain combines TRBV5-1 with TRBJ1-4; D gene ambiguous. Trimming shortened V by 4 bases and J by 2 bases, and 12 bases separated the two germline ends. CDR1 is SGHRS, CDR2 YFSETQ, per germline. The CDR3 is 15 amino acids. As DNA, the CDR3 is TGCGCCAGCAGCCCGGCGGGGTCTACTAATGAAAAACTGTTTTTT. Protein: CASSPAGSTNEKLFF.

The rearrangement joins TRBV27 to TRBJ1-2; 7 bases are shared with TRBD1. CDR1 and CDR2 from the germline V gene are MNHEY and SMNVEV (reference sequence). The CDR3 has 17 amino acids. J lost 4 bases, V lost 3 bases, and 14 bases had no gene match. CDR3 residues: CASSFMGPWDSPYGYTF. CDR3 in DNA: TGTGCCAGCAGTTTCATGGGACCTTGGGACAGCCCCTATGGCTACACCTTC.

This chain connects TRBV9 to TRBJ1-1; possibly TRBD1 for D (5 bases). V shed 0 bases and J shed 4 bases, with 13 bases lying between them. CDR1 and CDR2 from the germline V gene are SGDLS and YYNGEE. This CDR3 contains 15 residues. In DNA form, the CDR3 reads TGTGCCAGCAGCGTAGCTGAGGGGTACGGCACTGAAGCTTTCTTT. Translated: CASSVAEGYGTEAFF.

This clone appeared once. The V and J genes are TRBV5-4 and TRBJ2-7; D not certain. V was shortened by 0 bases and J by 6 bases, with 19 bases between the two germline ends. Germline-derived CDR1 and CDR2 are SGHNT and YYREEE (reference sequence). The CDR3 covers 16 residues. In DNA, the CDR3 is TGTGCCAGCAGCTTGGACGTATACGGCTTCCAATCCGAGCAGTACTTC. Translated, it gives CASSLDVYGFQSEQYF.

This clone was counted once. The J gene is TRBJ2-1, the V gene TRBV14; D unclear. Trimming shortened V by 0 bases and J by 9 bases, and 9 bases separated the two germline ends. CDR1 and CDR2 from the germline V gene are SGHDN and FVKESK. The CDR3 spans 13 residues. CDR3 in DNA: TGTGCCAGCAGCCAAGATCTGGCATCTGAGCAGTTCTTC. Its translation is CASSQDLASEQFF. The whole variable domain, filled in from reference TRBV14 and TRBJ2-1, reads EAGVTQFPSHSVIEKGQTVTLRCDPISGHDNLYWYRRVMGKEIKFLLHFVKESKQDESGMPNNRFLAERTGGTYSTLKVQPAELEDSGVYFCASSQDLASEQFFGPGTRLTVL.

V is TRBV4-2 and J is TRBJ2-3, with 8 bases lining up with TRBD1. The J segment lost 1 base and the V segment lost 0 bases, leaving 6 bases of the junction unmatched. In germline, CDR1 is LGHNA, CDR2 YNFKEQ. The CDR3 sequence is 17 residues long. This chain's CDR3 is CASSQDIQGDGTDTQYF. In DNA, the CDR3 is TGTGCCAGCAGCCAAGATATACAGGGGGACGGCACAGATACGCAGTATTTT.

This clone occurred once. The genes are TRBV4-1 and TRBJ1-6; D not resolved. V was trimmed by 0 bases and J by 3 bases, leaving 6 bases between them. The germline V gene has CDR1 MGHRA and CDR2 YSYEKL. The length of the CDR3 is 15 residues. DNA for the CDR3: TGCGCCAGCAGCCAAGACTCCCTCTATAATTCACCCCTCCACTTT. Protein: CASSQDSLYNSPLHF.